This is a list of T cell receptor beta chains from one sample in a study of Graves' ophthalmopathy and Graves' hyperthyroidism. TCRdb independently ran MiXCR on the multiplex PCR reads; one entry per CDR3 protein. The sample has 500,000 to 700,000 distinct CDR3 sequences; 20% to 25% are singletons. The specimen was peripheral blood. The receptors stem from a woman between 18 and 30 years old with stable Graves' hyperthyroidism. Some clones in this sample may be carry-over from other donors' samples. Both conserved end residues are part of each CDR3. Fields, in order: D gene, J gene, clone size, V gene, CDR3 protein, CDR3 DNA. A D gene is named only where the DNA matches it firmly. For some rows the clone size is stated as once, few or many, or as a class when expanded; others skip it.

D: .
J: TRBJ1-1
size: .
V: TRBV29-1
CDR3: CSVQRRAEAFF
DNA: TGCAGCGTGCAACGTAGGGCTGAAGCTTTCTTT

D: TRBD2
J: TRBJ2-6
size: few
V: TRBV25-1
CDR3: CASSQTSVGANVLTF
DNA: TGTGCCAGCAGTCAGACTAGCGTGGGGGCCAACGTCCTGACTTTC

D: .
J: TRBJ1-1
size: few
V: TRBV7-8
CDR3: CASSLVLTQAVNTEAFF
DNA: TGTGCCAGCAGCTTAGTGTTGACTCAGGCAGTGAACACTGAAGCTTTCTTT

D: .
J: TRBJ2-7
size: many
V: TRBV20-1
CDR3: CSAVRPGRMSYEQYF
DNA: TGCAGTGCTGTTCGCCCGGGACGGATGTCCTACGAGCAGTACTTC

D: .
J: TRBJ1-5
size: many
V: TRBV19
CDR3: CASSVENQPQHF
DNA: TGTGCCAGTAGTGTCGAAAATCAGCCCCAGCATTTT

D: .
J: TRBJ1-1
size: few
V: TRBV12-3/TRBV12-4
CDR3: CASSFRDIPEAFF
DNA: TGTGCCAGCAGTTTCCGGGACATCCCTGAAGCTTTCTTT

D: TRBD1
J: TRBJ1-6
size: few
V: TRBV4-1
CDR3: CASSQERIRGTGVSPLHF
DNA: TGCGCCAGCAGCCAAGAGAGGATCCGCGGGACAGGGGTATCGCCCCTCCACTTT

D: .
J: TRBJ2-5
size: .
V: TRBV2
CDR3: CASSAQGQRKETQYF
DNA: TGTGCCAGCAGTGCGCAGGGGCAGAGGAAAGAGACCCAGTACTTC

D: .
J: TRBJ2-5
size: many
V: TRBV7-9
CDR3: CASSPSPPEETQYF
DNA: TGTGCCAGCAGCCCCTCCCCCCCCGAAGAGACCCAGTACTTC

D: .
J: TRBJ2-5
size: .
V: TRBV7-8
CDR3: CASSPRWGVGQETQYF
DNA: TGTGCCAGCAGCCCACGATGGGGGGTGGGCCAAGAGACCCAGTACTTC

D: .
J: TRBJ1-1
size: many
V: TRBV20-1
CDR3: CSASRSKNTEAFF
DNA: TGCAGTGCTAGTAGAAGCAAGAACACTGAAGCTTTCTTT

D: .
J: TRBJ1-1
size: many
V: TRBV6-5
CDR3: CASSYLQGGGMNTEAFF
DNA: TGTGCCAGCAGTTACCTTCAAGGGGGGGGAATGAACACTGAAGCTTTCTTT

D: .
J: TRBJ2-5
size: many
V: TRBV20-1
CDR3: CSALRLGLTQETQYF
DNA: TGCAGTGCTCTTAGGTTGGGACTCACCCAAGAGACCCAGTACTTC

D: TRBD2
J: TRBJ2-7
size: .
V: TRBV7-8
CDR3: CASSSVAGGGSYEQYF
DNA: TGTGCCAGCAGCTCCGTAGCGGGAGGGGGCTCCTACGAGCAGTACTTC

D: TRBD1
J: TRBJ2-7
size: many
V: TRBV29-1
CDR3: CSVTTTGTREQYF
DNA: TGCAGCGTCACAACGACAGGGACGAGGGAGCAGTACTTC

D: .
J: TRBJ2-2
size: .
V: TRBV24-1
CDR3: CATSRWASGELFF
DNA: TGTGCCACCAGTAGGTGGGCCTCCGGGGAGCTGTTTTTT

D: .
J: TRBJ2-2
size: few
V: TRBV11-2
CDR3: CASSLYAGSGELFF
DNA: TGTGCCAGCAGCCTATACGCGGGGTCCGGGGAGCTGTTTTTT

D: .
J: TRBJ1-6
size: many
V: TRBV10-3
CDR3: CAISGQGGTGNSPLHF
DNA: TGTGCCATCAGTGGCCAAGGAGGAACGGGTAATTCACCCCTCCACTTT

D: .
J: TRBJ1-1
size: many
V: TRBV6-1
CDR3: CASRGWGTEAFF
DNA: TGTGCCAGCAGAGGGTGGGGTACTGAAGCTTTCTTT

D: TRBD1
J: TRBJ1-5
size: .
V: TRBV28
CDR3: CASNRGQVSNQPQHF
DNA: TGTGCCAGCAACAGGGGGCAAGTTAGCAATCAGCCCCAGCATTTT

D: TRBD1
J: TRBJ2-7
size: .
V: TRBV6-1
CDR3: CASRGKGDRDYF
DNA: TGTGCCAGCAGGGGAAAGGGGGACAGGGATTACTTC

D: .
J: TRBJ1-1
size: .
V: TRBV7-6
CDR3: CASSKDPGVGAFF
DNA: TGTGCCAGCAGCAAAGACCCAGGTGTCGGAGCTTTCTTT

D: .
J: TRBJ1-2
size: many
V: TRBV12-3/TRBV12-4
CDR3: CASSLGGNRYTF
DNA: TGTGCCAGCAGTTTGGGGGGGAACAGATACACCTTC

D: .
J: TRBJ1-2
size: many
V: TRBV6-1
CDR3: CASSPVTLYYGYTF
DNA: TGTGCCAGCTCCCCAGTAACCCTTTACTATGGCTACACCTTC

D: .
J: TRBJ2-7
size: .
V: TRBV2
CDR3: CASSKGYTYEQYF
DNA: TGTGCCAGCAGCAAAGGCTACACCTACGAGCAGTACTTC

D: TRBD1
J: TRBJ1-1
size: many
V: TRBV28
CDR3: CASSSVAGQLNTEAFF
DNA: TGTGCCAGCAGTTCCGTGGCGGGACAGCTGAACACTGAAGCTTTCTTT